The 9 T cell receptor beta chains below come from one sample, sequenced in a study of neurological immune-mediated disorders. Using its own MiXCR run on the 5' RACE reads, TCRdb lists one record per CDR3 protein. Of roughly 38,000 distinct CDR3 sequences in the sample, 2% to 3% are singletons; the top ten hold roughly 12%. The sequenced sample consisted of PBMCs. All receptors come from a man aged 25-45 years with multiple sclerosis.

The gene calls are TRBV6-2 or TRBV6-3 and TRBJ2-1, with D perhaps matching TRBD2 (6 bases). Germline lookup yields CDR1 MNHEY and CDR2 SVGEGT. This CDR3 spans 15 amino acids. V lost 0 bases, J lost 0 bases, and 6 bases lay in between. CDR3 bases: TGTGCCAGCAGTTACTCGGGAGGCTCCTACAATGAGCAGTTCTTC. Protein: CASSYSGGSYNEQFF.

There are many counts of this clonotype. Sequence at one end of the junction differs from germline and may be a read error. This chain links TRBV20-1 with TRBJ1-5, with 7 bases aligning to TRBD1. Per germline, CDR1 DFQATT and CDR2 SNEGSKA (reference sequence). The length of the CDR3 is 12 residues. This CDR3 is CSVRQGYQPQHF. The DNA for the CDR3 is TGCAGTGTTAGACAGGGTTATCAGCCCCAGCATTTT.

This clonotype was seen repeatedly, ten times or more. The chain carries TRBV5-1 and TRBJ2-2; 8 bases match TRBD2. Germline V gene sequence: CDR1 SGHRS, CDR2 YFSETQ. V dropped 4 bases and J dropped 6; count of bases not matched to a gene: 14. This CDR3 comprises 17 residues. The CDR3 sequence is CASSASSGLASSGELFF. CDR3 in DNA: TGCGCCAGCAGCGCATCGTCAGGACTAGCCTCCTCCGGGGAGCTGTTTTTT.

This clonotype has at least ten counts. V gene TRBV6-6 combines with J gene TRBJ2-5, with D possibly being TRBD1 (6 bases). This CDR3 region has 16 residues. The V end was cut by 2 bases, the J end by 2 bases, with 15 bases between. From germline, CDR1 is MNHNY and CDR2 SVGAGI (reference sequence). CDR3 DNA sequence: TGTGCCAGCAGTTACAGGACAGTAGGGTCACAAGAGACCCAGTACTTC. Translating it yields CASSYRTVGSQETQYF.

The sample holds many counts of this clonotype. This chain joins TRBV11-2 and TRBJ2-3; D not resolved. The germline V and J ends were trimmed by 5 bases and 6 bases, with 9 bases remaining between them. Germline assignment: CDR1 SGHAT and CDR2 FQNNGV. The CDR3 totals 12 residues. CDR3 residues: CASSPTPDTQYF. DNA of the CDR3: TGTGCCAGCAGCCCTACCCCGGATACGCAGTATTTT.

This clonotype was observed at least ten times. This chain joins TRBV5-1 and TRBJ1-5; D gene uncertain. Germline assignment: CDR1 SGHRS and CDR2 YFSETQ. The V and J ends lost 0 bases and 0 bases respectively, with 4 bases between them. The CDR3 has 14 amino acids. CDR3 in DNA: TGCGCCAGCAGCTTGGGACATAGCAATCAGCCCCAGCATTTT. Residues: CASSLGHSNQPQHF.

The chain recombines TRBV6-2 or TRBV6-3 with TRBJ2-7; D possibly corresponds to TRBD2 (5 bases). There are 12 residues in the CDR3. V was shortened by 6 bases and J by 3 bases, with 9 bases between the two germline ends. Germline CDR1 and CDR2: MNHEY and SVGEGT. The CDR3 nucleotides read TGTGCCAGCAGGACTACTGTCTACGAGCAGTACTTC. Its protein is CASRTTVYEQYF.

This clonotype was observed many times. CDR3 sequence (DNA): TGTGCCAGCTCTTTGGGACAGGCGAACACCGGGGAGCTGTTTTTT. Translated: CASSLGQANTGELFF. V and J are TRBV18 and TRBJ2-2; 8 bases are a match to TRBD1. In germline, CDR1 is KGHSH, CDR2 LQKENI. The CDR3 sequence is 15 residues long. The ends lost 6 bases at V and 0 bases at J; junction bases unmatched: 3.

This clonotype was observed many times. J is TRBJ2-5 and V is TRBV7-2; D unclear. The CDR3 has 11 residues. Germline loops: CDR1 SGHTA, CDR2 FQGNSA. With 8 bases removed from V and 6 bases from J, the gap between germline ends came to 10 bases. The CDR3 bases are TGTGCCAGCGAGCTTAGGAAGACCCAGTACTTC. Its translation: CASELRKTQYF.